The 25 T cell receptor beta chains in this list originate from one sample, sequenced in a study of cytomegalovirus exposure and HLA in healthy donors. Produced via immunoSEQ multiplex PCR; TCRdb's table is partial and in-frame only. The sample shows around 300,000 clones, just over 85% of them seen only once. The sample taken for sequencing was PBMCs. The receptors were gathered from a woman younger than 30 in good health and CMV-seronegative.

The chain carries TRBV5-1 and TRBJ2-7, with a possible D match to TRBD2 (6 bases). Germline CDR1 reads SGHRS; CDR2 reads YFSETQ. There are 14 residues in the CDR3. Deletions cut 0 bases from V and 3 bases from J, with 10 bases between. The CDR3 sequence is CASSLATSSYEQYF. CDR3 nucleotide sequence: TGCGCCAGCAGCTTGGCCACTAGCAGCTACGAGCAGTACTTC.

This sequence joins TRBV6-5 and TRBJ2-3, with 8 nucleotides matching TRBD1. This CDR3 contains 15 residues. CDR1 is MNHEY, CDR2 SVGAGI, per germline. Trimming at V came to 5 bases and at J to 2 bases, leaving 6 bases not matched to a gene. CDR3 loop: CASSTGGGITDTQYF. The CDR3 region has the DNA TGTGCCAGCAGTACAGGGGGAGGTATCACAGATACGCAGTATTTT.

The table lists this clone with a count of one. The genes are TRBV28 and TRBJ2-3, with 13 nucleotides matching TRBD2. The CDR3 spans 15 residues. From germline, CDR1 is MDHEN and CDR2 SYDVKM. V trimming: 7 bases; J trimming: 5 bases; junction bases outside the gene matches: 6. CDR3 residues: CASTLAGGLGDTQYF. The CDR3 DNA reads TGTGCCAGCACACTAGCGGGGGGGCTTGGAGATACGCAGTATTTT.

The rearrangement links TRBV7-9 to TRBJ1-2, with a possible D match to TRBD1 (5 bases). The CDR3 sequence is 14 residues long. Trimming shortened V by 1 base and J by 2 bases, and 8 bases separated the two germline ends. The germline CDR1 and CDR2 sequences are SEHNR and FQNEAQ (reference sequence). The chain's CDR3 is CASSLGRGNYGYTF. CDR3 nucleotide sequence: TGTGCCAGCAGCTTAGGGCGGGGCAACTATGGCTACACCTTC. Complete variable domain (other parts from reference TRBV7-9 and TRBJ1-2): DTGVSQNPRHKITKRGQNVTFRCDPISEHNRLYWYRQTLGQGPEFLTYFQNEAQLEKSRLLSDRFSAERPKGSFSTLEIQRTEQGDSAMYLCASSLGRGNYGYTFGSGTRLTVV.

The rearrangement links TRBV4-1 to TRBJ2-5; possible D gene TRBD2, 5 bases. CDR3 length: 18 residues. Deletions cut 1 base from V and 2 bases from J, with 20 bases between. The germline V gene encodes CDR1 MGHRA and CDR2 YSYEKL. The CDR3 reads CASSQGLSVEVSQETQYF. Here the CDR3 DNA reads TGCGCCAGCAGCCAAGGGTTGTCCGTGGAGGTCAGTCAAGAGACCCAGTACTTC.

V gene TRBV11-2 combines with J gene TRBJ1-1; 7 bases are shared with TRBD1. Unmatched junction bases numbered 16, after V lost 5 bases and J lost 4 bases. In germline, CDR1 is SGHAT, CDR2 FQNNGV. The CDR3 contains 17 residues. The CDR3 DNA reads as TGTGCCAGCAGCCCCAGACCACAGACAGGGTCGACCACTGAAGCTTTCTTT. This translates into CASSPRPQTGSTTEAFF.

The V and J genes are TRBV25-1 and TRBJ2-2, with 14 bases identical to TRBD2. The V gene end was trimmed by 11 bases and the J gene end by 6 bases; junction bases not matched to a gene: 8. Germline V gene sequence: CDR1 MGHDK, CDR2 SYGVNS. This CDR3 is 15 amino acids long. CDR3 protein: CAATGTSGRAGELFF. CDR3 DNA sequence: TGTGCCGCGACCGGGACTAGCGGGAGAGCCGGGGAGCTGTTTTTT.

The chain joins TRBV18 to TRBJ1-4; no clear D gene. The CDR3 consists of 14 residues. Between the trimmed V and J ends, which lost 1 base and 4 bases, there was a span of 7 bases. Germline lookup yields CDR1 KGHSH and CDR2 LQKENI. As DNA, the CDR3 is TGTGCCAGCTCACCACGAGCCGTTAATGAAAAACTGTTTTTT. Protein: CASSPRAVNEKLFF.

This chain uses TRBV6-4 with TRBJ2-1, with a weak D call TRBD2 (6 bases). Germline-derived CDR1 and CDR2 are MRHNA and SNTAGT. The V gene lost 0 bases and the J gene lost 0 bases, with 9 bases spanning the gap. The CDR3 totals 16 residues. The CDR3 protein is CASSDSRGSSYNEQFF. The CDR3 nucleotides are TGTGCCAGCAGTGACTCTCGGGGGAGCTCCTACAATGAGCAGTTCTTC.

The gene calls are TRBV9 and TRBJ2-7; TRBD1 is a possible D gene (6 bases). V dropped 3 bases and J dropped 3 bases, with 7 bases sitting between them. CDR1 and CDR2 (germline): SGDLS, YYNGEE. This CDR3 has 12 amino acids. The CDR3 loop reads CASSAQGYEQYF. The CDR3 DNA reads TGTGCCAGCAGCGCACAGGGCTACGAGCAGTACTTC.

The chain combines TRBV7-3 with TRBJ2-7; 7 nucleotides agree with TRBD1. The germline gives CDR1 SGHTA, CDR2 FQGTGA. This CDR3 has 14 residues. V shed 5 bases, J shed 2 bases, and the junction held 6 bases outside the gene matches. The DNA of the CDR3 is TGTGCCAGCAGCCAGTCAGGGGGTCCCTACGAGCAGTACTTC. Translated, it gives CASSQSGGPYEQYF.

The chain carries TRBV4-1 and TRBJ2-1; the match to TRBD1 covers 7 bases. CDR1 is MGHRA, CDR2 YSYEKL, per germline. With V trimmed by 0 bases and J by 1 base, 12 bases remained unmatched. CDR3 length: 19 amino acids. In nucleotides, the CDR3 is TGCGCCAGCAGCCAAGACAGACAGGGAAAATTAGGATCCTACAATGAGCAGTTCTTC. Its protein product is CASSQDRQGKLGSYNEQFF.

The chain has TRBV29-1 and TRBJ1-2, with unresolved D. Trimming removed 5 bases from V and 2 bases from J, with 12 bases in between. CDR3 length: 13 residues. Per germline, CDR1 SQVTM and CDR2 ANQGSEA. The CDR3 nucleotides read TGCAGCGTTCGCGAGGGTTCCAACTATGGCTACACCTTC. This gives the protein CSVREGSNYGYTF.

This clone was detected ten times or more. The CDR3 region is CASSPDRGQTYGYTF. Here the CDR3 DNA reads TGTGCCAGTAGTCCCGACAGGGGACAGACGTATGGCTACACCTTC. The chain has TRBV19 and TRBJ1-2; 8 positions agree with TRBD1. This CDR3 comprises 15 residues. Germline lookup yields CDR1 LNHDA and CDR2 SQIVND (reference sequence). V dropped 5 bases and J dropped 5; count of bases not matched to a gene: 10. Full variable domain (outside the CDR3, taken from reference TRBV19 and TRBJ1-2): DGGITQSPKYLFRKEGQNVTLSCEQNLNHDAMYWYRQDPGQGLRLIYYSQIVNDFQKGDIAEGYSVSREKKESFPLTVTSAQKNPTAFYLCASSPDRGQTYGYTFGSGTRLTVV.

J is TRBJ1-4 and V is TRBV30, with a tentative D call TRBD1 (5 bases). The CDR3 has 13 residues. The germline V gene encodes CDR1 GTSNPN and CDR2 SVGIG (reference sequence). Between the trimmed V and J ends, which lost 4 bases and 5 bases, there was a span of 11 bases. This CDR3 reads CAWTQGRNEKLFF. The CDR3 region has the DNA TGTGCCTGGACCCAGGGTCGGAATGAAAAACTGTTTTTT. The whole variable domain, filled in from reference TRBV30 and TRBJ1-4, reads SQTIHQWPATLVQPVGSPLSLECTVEGTSNPNLYWYRQAAGRGLQLLFYSVGIGQISSEVPQNLSASRPQDRQFILSSKKLLLSDSGFYLCAWTQGRNEKLFFGSGTQLSVL.

The chain has TRBV7-2 and TRBJ1-2, with D possibly TRBD1 on 6 matching bases. V shed 0 bases and J shed 5 bases, with 13 bases lying between them. Per germline, CDR1 SGHTA and CDR2 FQGNSA. There are 15 residues in the CDR3. The CDR3 DNA reads TGTGCCAGCAGCTTAGCCCCAGGGCAGGGGTATGGCTACACCTTC. Translated: CASSLAPGQGYGYTF.

This chain joins TRBV9 and TRBJ2-2; D is perhaps TRBD1 (5 bases). CDR1 and CDR2 (germline): SGDLS, YYNGEE. Trimming left V 3 bases short and J 5 bases short, with 11 bases between. The CDR3 has 14 amino acids. The CDR3 region is CASSGTPTTGELFF. The CDR3 DNA sequence: TGTGCCAGCAGCGGGACACCTACGACCGGGGAGCTGTTTTTT. Full variable domain (missing parts from reference TRBV9 and TRBJ2-2): DSGVTQTPKHLITATGQRVTLRCSPRSGDLSVYWYQQSLDQGLQFLIQYYNGEERAKGNILERFSAQQFPDLHSELNLSSLELGDSALYFCASSGTPTTGELFFGEGSRLTVL.

The chain uses TRBV10-3 and TRBJ2-1, with 10 nucleotides matching TRBD1. Germline CDR1 ENHRY, CDR2 SYGVKD. The CDR3 covers 15 residues. V lost 6 bases and J lost 0; bases outside the gene matches: 2. Here the CDR3 DNA reads TGTGCCATCAGGCGACAGGGGGCCTCCTACAATGAGCAGTTCTTC. Translation gives CAIRRQGASYNEQFF.

V gene TRBV6-1 combines with J gene TRBJ2-7, with TRBD2 matching 7 bases. The junction had 8 bases not matched to a gene; V was cut back by 7 bases and J by 2 bases. The length of the CDR3 is 14 residues. CDR1 is MNHNS, CDR2 SASEGT, per germline. The CDR3: CASTRSSGPYEQYF. The CDR3 bases are TGTGCCAGCACCCGGTCTAGCGGTCCCTACGAGCAGTACTTC.

J is TRBJ2-7 and V is TRBV7-9; D is undetermined. The CDR3 covers 12 residues. Trimming shortened V by 2 bases and J by 4 bases, and 6 bases separated the two germline ends. CDR1 and CDR2 from the germline V gene are SEHNR and FQNEAQ (reference sequence). CDR3 sequence reads: CASSLNSYEQYF. The CDR3 DNA sequence: TGTGCCAGCAGCTTAAACTCGTACGAGCAGTACTTC.

The chain is built from TRBV4-1 and TRBJ2-7; D remains ambiguous. V gave up 2 bases and J gave up 5 bases, with 7 bases separating them. Germline V gene data show CDR1 as MGHRA and CDR2 as YSYEKL. The CDR3 is 12 amino acids. CDR3 coding DNA: TGCGCCAGCAGCCAACCCCAGGACGAGCAGTACTTC. It encodes CASSQPQDEQYF.

This clone has a handful of counts. J is TRBJ2-7 and V is TRBV4-1, with 9 bases matching TRBD2. The CDR3 is 14 amino acids. Per the germline V gene, CDR1 is MGHRA and CDR2 is YSYEKL. The junction had 4 bases not matched to a gene; V was cut back by 3 bases and J by 4 bases. DNA for the CDR3: TGCGCCAGCAGCCAGGGACTAGCTGGGTACGAGCAGTACTTC. Residues: CASSQGLAGYEQYF.

This clone is a singleton in its sample. CDR3 nucleotides: TGTGCCAGCAGCTCCAGCGGGGGCACAGATACGCAGTATTTT. Translated: CASSSSGGTDTQYF. The J gene is TRBJ2-3, the V gene TRBV7-9; TRBD2 aligns across 7 bases. Germline V gene sequence: CDR1 SEHNR, CDR2 FQNEAQ (reference sequence). This CDR3 has 14 amino acids. V was pared by 4 bases and J by 1 base, with 2 bases of the junction left unmatched.

The rearrangement uses TRBV2 and TRBJ2-1; 7 nucleotides match TRBD2. The CDR3 consists of 14 residues. The V gene's germline CDR1 is SNHLY and CDR2 FYNNEI. CDR3 DNA sequence: TGTGGGGCTTCTGGCGGGGGATCCTACAATGAGCAGTTCTTC. Its translation: CGASGGGSYNEQFF.

As for this clone: Other DNA sequences from this sample encode an identical CDR3 as well. The chain has TRBV5-4 and TRBJ2-7; TRBD2 aligns across 12 bases. V lost 4 bases, J lost 3 bases, and 5 bases stayed unmatched. The CDR3 totals 15 residues. The germline gives CDR1 SGHNT, CDR2 YYREEE (reference sequence). CDR3 region: CASSPRLAGDYEQYF. As DNA, the CDR3 is TGTGCCAGCAGCCCGAGACTAGCGGGGGACTACGAGCAGTACTTC. Looking up the rest from reference TRBV5-4 and TRBJ2-7 gives the full variable domain: ETGVTQSPTHLIKTRGQQVTLRCSSQSGHNTVSWYQQALGQGPQFIFQYYREEENGRGNFPPRFSGLQFPNYSSELNVNALELDDSALYLCASSPRLAGDYEQYFGPGTRLTVT.